This T cell receptor (beta chain) appears in the sequencing data of a study of cytomegalovirus exposure and HLA in healthy donors. The wider study: The Caucasian-associated ancestry cluster contained 81% of the approximately 400 genotyped donors.

V dropped 4 bases and J dropped 5 bases, with 9 bases sitting between them. This CDR3 region has 13 residues. CDR1 and CDR2 from the germline V gene are KGHSY and FQNENV. With respect to this clone: Its antigen is unidentified.

The primer mix had 60 Vbeta and 13 Jbeta primers. Measured with immunoSEQ multiplex PCR; TCRdb has only the in-frame clones, and not every one. The sample yields 170,000 or so clones, roughly 80% seen once. Study results and caveats: A list of around 150 TCR beta chains associated with cytomegalovirus was given.

The TCR sequence derives from a man between 60 and 75 years old in good health and CMV-seronegative. The chain links TRBV16 to TRBJ1-5; D is possibly TRBD1 (6 bases). Sequenced input: PBMCs. The CDR3 region has the DNA TGTGCCAGCAGCCGGGGGGGCGATCAGCCCCAGCATTTT. Amino acid sequence: CASSRGGDQPQHF.